This T cell receptor beta chain originates from a study of spatial heterogeneity in lung cancer. Study overall: Mean representation of each unique TCR and UMI combination in the raw reads exceeded nine occurrences. Study results and limitations: Coverage estimated for tumor T cells reached approximately 7% for alpha chains and about 13% for beta chains. The study found that expanded intratumoral alpha and beta TCR counts tracked tumor mutation counts.

This clonotype was counted at least ten times. Its antigen is undetermined. Time point of the sample: sample taken at primary tumor resection. The input material, whole RNA from tumor, nontumor lung or frozen PBMC, was sequenced unsorted. The germline V gene has CDR1 SQVTM and CDR2 ANQGSEA. This CDR3 comprises 13 residues. V was pared by 5 bases and J by 5 bases, with 14 bases between. MiXCR was run by TCRdb on the 5' RACE reads, yielding one entry per CDR3 protein. The repertoire holds approximately 23,000 distinct CDR3 sequences, around 4.8% seen once, with about 10% in the top ten. This sequence joins TRBV29-1 and TRBJ2-3; D tentatively reads TRBD1 or TRBD2 (5 bases each). Sequencing was performed on lung tumor tissue, taken at surgery. This clonotype was sampled from a male donor with early-stage non-small cell lung cancer. The CDR3, as DNA: TGCAGCGTTACGGGGCAGGGAGAAGATACGCAGTATTTT. The encoded protein is CSVTGQGEDTQYF.